This T cell receptor beta chain originates from a study of shared clonotypes between healthy human individuals. Germline lookup yields CDR1 MDHEN and CDR2 SYDVKM. The length of the CDR3 is 12 residues. Trimming removed 11 bases from V and 3 bases from J, with 13 bases in between. The protocol was immunoSEQ multiplex PCR, while the TCRdb copy is restricted to in-frame clones and leaves out a portion. The sample records about a million clones, about 80% being singletons. This receptor was obtained from a man between 18 and 29 years old in good health. Some clones in this sample may be carry-over from other donors' samples. The chain joins TRBV28 to TRBJ1-1; D unresolved. Sequenced material: memory CD4+ T cells from PBMCs. As to subset: CD45RA-negative fraction. CDR3 nucleotides: TGTGCCGCGAACCGCGGGTACACTGAAGCTTTCTTT. It specifies CAANRGYTEAFF.